The clone carrying this TCR beta chain has only a few counts. Its antigen is not identified. These data are taken from a study of cytomegalovirus exposure and HLA in healthy donors. Findings and caveats of the study: Roughly uniform sequencing depth across donors was assumed, possibly incorrectly. A later look showed TCR association rates differing by HLA locus, highest for DRB1 and lowest for HLA-C.

Germline V gene data show CDR1 as SNHLY and CDR2 as FYNNEI. The germline V and J ends were trimmed by 1 base and 6 bases, with 19 bases remaining between them. The CDR3 is 16 residues long. Each donor was healthy, and each was a bone marrow donor. A multiplex PCR was run with 60 Vbeta primers and 13 Jbeta primers. Here immunoSEQ multiplex PCR was the method, and the copy in TCRdb shows in-frame clones only, minus some. This table has about 160,000 clones, roughly four fifths appearing once. The receptor's source is a woman aged 40 to 50 in good health and CMV-seronegative. The J gene is TRBJ2-7, the V gene TRBV2, with a possible D match to TRBD1 (8 bases). The material sequenced was PBMCs. The CDR3 nucleotides are TGTGCCAGCAGTGAAGACGAAGGACAGGGAGGGCTCGAGCAGTACTTC. Residues: CASSEDEGQGGLEQYF.